Following are 12 T cell receptor beta chains from one sample sequenced in a study of early T cells in non-severe SARS-CoV-2 infection. TCRdb re-called the 5' RACE reads with MiXCR, one entry per CDR3 protein. This table holds almost 65,000 distinct CDR3 sequences, 4.9% found once. The sample consisted of whole blood. The receptors originated from an adult who was a healthcare worker with PCR-confirmed SARS-CoV-2 infection or an uninfected control (not recorded which).

In its sample, this clonotype was seen many times. The chain is built from TRBV9 and TRBJ2-5; D is perhaps TRBD1 (5 bases). Germline V lookup: CDR1 SGDLS, CDR2 YYNGEE. Trimming shortened V by 0 bases and J by 4 bases, and 13 bases separated the two germline ends. CDR3 length: 15 amino acids. This CDR3 reads CASSVGSGQGETQYF. The CDR3 DNA reads as TGTGCCAGCAGCGTAGGTTCAGGCCAGGGAGAGACCCAGTACTTC.

This clonotype has a handful of counts. The chain is built from TRBV7-2 and TRBJ2-3; 13 positions match TRBD2. Germline CDR1 reads SGHTA; CDR2 reads FQGNSA. This CDR3 comprises 15 residues. V trimming: 4 bases; J trimming: 6 bases; junction bases outside the gene matches: 4. CDR3 coding DNA: TGTGCCAGCAGCTCGGGACTAGCGGGGAGGGATACGCAGTATTTT. It encodes CASSSGLAGRDTQYF.

The CDR3 DNA is TGTGCCTGGAGTTTTCCCTTGGGCGAAAAACTGTTTTTT. Amino acid sequence: CAWSFPLGEKLFF. V usage is TRBV30 and J usage is TRBJ1-4; D ambiguous. Germline loops: CDR1 GTSNPN, CDR2 SVGIG (reference sequence). This CDR3 has 13 residues. V was trimmed by 2 bases and J by 8 bases, leaving 12 bases between them.

This clonotype came up many times. This chain links TRBV6-6 with TRBJ2-1; 8 nucleotides agree with TRBD2. CDR3 length equals 16 residues. The germline gives CDR1 MNHNY, CDR2 SVGAGI (reference sequence). The V segment lost 6 bases and the J segment 8 bases; nucleotides outside the gene matches: 15. CDR3 region: CASRTDRGGAYDEQFF. The CDR3 DNA sequence: TGTGCCAGCAGGACCGATCGGGGGGGCGCGTACGATGAGCAGTTCTTC.

Ten or more counts support this clonotype. V and J are TRBV7-9 and TRBJ2-1; maybe TRBD2 (5 bases). CDR1 and CDR2 (germline): SEHNR, FQNEAQ (reference sequence). Trimming removed 1 base from V and 0 bases from J, with 7 bases in between. The CDR3 consists of 15 residues. DNA of the CDR3: TGTGCCAGCAGCTTAGGTGCGGGCTCCTACAATGAGCAGTTCTTC. Protein sequence: CASSLGAGSYNEQFF.

This rearrangement joins TRBV6-5 to TRBJ2-7; 9 bases align to TRBD1. Germline CDR1 reads MNHEY; CDR2 reads SVGAGI. The CDR3 covers 14 residues. After removal of 5 bases from V and 6 bases from J, the junction contained 8 bases not matched to a gene. The CDR3: CASSPGQGVGEQYF. For the CDR3, the DNA is TGTGCCAGCAGTCCGGGACAGGGTGTCGGCGAGCAGTACTTC.

The table lists this clonotype with many counts. The CDR3 loop is CASSLDSSGANVLTF. The CDR3 DNA is TGTGCCAGCAGCTTAGACTCGTCTGGGGCCAACGTCCTGACTTTC. This chain connects TRBV7-2 to TRBJ2-6; D is unresolved. The CDR3 contains 15 residues. Germline values: CDR1 SGHTA, CDR2 FQGNSA. V lost 1 base to trimming and J lost 1 base, with 5 bases between them.

This clonotype was counted only a few times. The chain combines TRBV6-1 with TRBJ2-7, with 10 bases that match TRBD2. This CDR3 contains 16 residues. V lost 6 bases, J lost 0 bases, and 8 bases stayed unmatched. Germline values: CDR1 MNHNS, CDR2 SASEGT. The CDR3 loop is CASRTLTSGRSYEQYF. Written as DNA, the CDR3 is TGTGCCAGCAGGACGTTGACTAGCGGGCGCTCCTACGAGCAGTACTTC.

This clonotype was recorded at least ten times. The chain combines TRBV20-1 with TRBJ2-2; the D is unclear. V shed 6 bases and J shed 0 bases, with 14 bases lying between them. Germline V lookup: CDR1 DFQATT, CDR2 SNEGSKA (reference sequence). The CDR3 spans 15 residues. Here the CDR3 DNA reads TGCAGTGCCCCTGAGCCCCGGGCGAACACCGGGGAGCTGTTTTTT. Amino acid sequence: CSAPEPRANTGELFF.

This clonotype appeared many times. The rearrangement uses TRBV29-1 and TRBJ2-7, with 7 bases lining up with TRBD1. J was trimmed by 2 bases and V by 3 bases; bases with no gene match: 10. The CDR3 is 15 amino acids. In germline, CDR1 is SQVTM, CDR2 ANQGSEA. The CDR3, as DNA: TGCAGCGTTGAGGATTTAGGGGACAGCACCTACGAGCAGTACTTC. Translating it yields CSVEDLGDSTYEQYF.

This clonotype appeared many times. This chain joins TRBV20-1 and TRBJ2-5; 7 positions match TRBD2. J gave up 0 bases and V 5 bases, and 6 bases lay outside the gene matches. The germline V gene encodes CDR1 DFQATT and CDR2 SNEGSKA (reference sequence). This CDR3 has 14 amino acids. CDR3 protein: CSAFLTSHQETQYF. As DNA, the CDR3 is TGCAGTGCTTTCCTGACTAGCCACCAAGAGACCCAGTACTTC.

This clonotype was observed at least ten times. The J gene is TRBJ1-1, the V gene TRBV11-1; unclear D gene. CDR1 and CDR2 from the germline V gene are SGHAT and FQDESV (reference sequence). The CDR3 sequence is 14 residues long. V dropped 0 bases and J dropped 1 base, with 6 bases sitting between them. The CDR3 DNA reads TGTGCCAGCAGCTTAGCTTCTGAGAACACTGAAGCTTTCTTT. Its translation is CASSLASENTEAFF.